The sample holds one count of the clone carrying this T cell receptor (beta chain). In the authors' methods: Amplification of reference gene primers was used by the study to estimate nucleated cell counts. The protocol was immunoSEQ multiplex PCR, while the TCRdb copy is restricted to in-frame clones and leaves out a portion. That table is the source of V, J and clone size, and D and trimming were worked out from the DNA. The sample lists 190,000 or so clones, approximately 90% occurring once. The data are from a study of blood T cell repertoires in COVID-19. Germline V gives CDR1 ENHRY, CDR2 SYGVKD. With 5 bases removed from V and 3 bases from J, the gap between germline ends came to 12 bases. This CDR3 comprises 14 residues.

The sequencing input was peripheral blood. This chain uses TRBV10-3 with TRBJ2-3; weak D call: TRBD2 (6 bases). The TCR sequence derives from a woman aged 25 to 39 with acute or convalescent COVID-19. The CDR3 DNA reads as TGTGCCATCAGTAGATCCGCGGGGACAGATACGCAGTATTTT. Protein: CAISRSAGTDTQYF.